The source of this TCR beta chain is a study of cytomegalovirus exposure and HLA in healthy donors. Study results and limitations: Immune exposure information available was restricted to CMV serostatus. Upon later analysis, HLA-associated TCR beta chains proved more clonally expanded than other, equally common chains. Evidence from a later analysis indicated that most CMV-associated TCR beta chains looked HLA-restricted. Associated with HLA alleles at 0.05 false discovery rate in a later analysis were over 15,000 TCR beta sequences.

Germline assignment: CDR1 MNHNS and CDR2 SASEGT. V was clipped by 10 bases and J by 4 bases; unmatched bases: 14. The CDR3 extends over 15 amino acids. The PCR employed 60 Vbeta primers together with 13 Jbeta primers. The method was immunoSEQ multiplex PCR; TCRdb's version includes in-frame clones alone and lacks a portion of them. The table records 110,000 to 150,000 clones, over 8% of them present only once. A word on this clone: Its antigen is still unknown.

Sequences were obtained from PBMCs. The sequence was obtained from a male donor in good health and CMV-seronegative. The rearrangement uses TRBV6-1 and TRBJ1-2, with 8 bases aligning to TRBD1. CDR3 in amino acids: CAIQGGDTEAYGYTF. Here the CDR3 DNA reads TGTGCCATACAGGGGGGGGATACGGAAGCCTATGGCTACACCTTC.